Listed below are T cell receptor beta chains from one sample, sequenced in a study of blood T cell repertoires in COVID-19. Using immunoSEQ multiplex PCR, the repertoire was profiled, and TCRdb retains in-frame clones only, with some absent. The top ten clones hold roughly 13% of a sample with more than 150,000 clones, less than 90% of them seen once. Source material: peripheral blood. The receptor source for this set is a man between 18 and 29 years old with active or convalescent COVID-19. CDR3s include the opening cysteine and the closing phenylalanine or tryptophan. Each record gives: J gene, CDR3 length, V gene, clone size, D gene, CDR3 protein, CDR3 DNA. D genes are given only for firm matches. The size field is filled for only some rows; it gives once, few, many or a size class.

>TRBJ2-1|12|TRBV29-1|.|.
CSVEGEGDEQFF
TGCAGCGTTGAAGGAGAGGGGGATGAGCAGTTCTTC
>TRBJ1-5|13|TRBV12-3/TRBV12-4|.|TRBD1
CASTLGGRQPQHF
TGTGCCAGCACCCTAGGGGGCAGGCAGCCCCAGCATTTT
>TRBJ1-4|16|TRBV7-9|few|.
CASSLVRDRHNEKLFF
TGTGCCAGCAGCTTAGTACGTGACAGGCATAATGAAAAACTGTTTTTT
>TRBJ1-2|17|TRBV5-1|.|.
CASSLEEGVKANYGYTF
TGCGCCAGCAGCTTGGAAGAGGGGGTGAAAGCTAACTATGGCTACACCTTC
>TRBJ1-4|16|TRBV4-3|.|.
CASSQDLDTTGEKLFF
TGCGCCAGCAGCCAAGATCTTGATACTACGGGTGAAAAACTGTTTTTT
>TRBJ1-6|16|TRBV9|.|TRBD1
CASSLSPTGTDSPLHF
TGTGCCAGCAGCCTAAGCCCGACAGGGACGGATTCACCCCTCCACTTT
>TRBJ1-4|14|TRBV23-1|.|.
CASRILTAPTKLFF
TGCGCCAGCAGAATCTTGACAGCTCCCACAAAACTGTTTTTT
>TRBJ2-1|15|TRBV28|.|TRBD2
CASSSGLADHNEQFF
TGTGCCAGCAGTTCGGGACTAGCGGACCACAATGAGCAGTTCTTC
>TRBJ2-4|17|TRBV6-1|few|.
CASSVMFAERSKNIQYF
TGTGCCAGCAGTGTCATGTTTGCTGAACGGTCCAAAAACATTCAGTACTTC
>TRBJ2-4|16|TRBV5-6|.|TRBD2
CASSLVREWAKNIQYF
TGTGCCAGCAGCTTGGTGCGGGAGTGGGCCAAAAACATTCAGTACTTC
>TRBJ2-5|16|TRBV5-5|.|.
CASSATWTSTQETQYF
TGTGCCAGCAGCGCGACTTGGACATCCACCCAAGAGACCCAGTACTTC
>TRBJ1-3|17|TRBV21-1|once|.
CASSKAHREFTGNTIYF
TGTGCCAGCAGCAAAGCGCACAGGGAATTTACTGGAAACACCATATATTTT
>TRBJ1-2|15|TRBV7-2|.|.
CASSLYRTPNYGYTF
TGTGCCAGCAGCTTATATAGGACACCTAACTATGGCTACACCTTC
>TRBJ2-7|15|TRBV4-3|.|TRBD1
CASSQGTGGNYEQYF
TGCGCCAGCAGCCAAGGGACAGGTGGGAACTACGAGCAGTACTTC
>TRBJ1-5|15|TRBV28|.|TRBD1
CASNIPDRVRQPQHF
TGTGCCAGCAACATCCCGGACAGGGTGCGACAGCCCCAGCATTTT
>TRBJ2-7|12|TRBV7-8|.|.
CATGGSSYEQYF
TGTGCCACCGGGGGTAGCTCCTACGAGCAGTACTTC
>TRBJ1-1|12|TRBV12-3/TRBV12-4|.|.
CASSLGGVLAFF
TGTGCCAGCAGTTTAGGGGGCGTCCTAGCTTTCTTT
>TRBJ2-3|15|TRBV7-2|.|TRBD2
CASSSKERDTDTQYF
TGTGCCAGCAGCTCTAAGGAGCGGGACACAGATACGCAGTATTTT
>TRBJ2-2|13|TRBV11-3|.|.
CASSLRVTGELFF
TGTGCCAGCAGCCTACGGGTCACCGGGGAGCTGTTTTTT
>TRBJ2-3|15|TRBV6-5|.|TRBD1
CASSDTTGAGDTQYF
TGTGCCAGCAGCGATACGACAGGGGCGGGAGATACGCAGTATTTT
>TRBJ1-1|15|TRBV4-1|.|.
CASSQDLSGNTEAFF
TGCGCCAGCAGCCAAGATCTTTCGGGGAACACTGAAGCTTTCTTT
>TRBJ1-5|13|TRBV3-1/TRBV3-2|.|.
CASSQGGGQPQHF
TGTGCCAGCAGCCAAGGCGGGGGTCAGCCCCAGCATTTT
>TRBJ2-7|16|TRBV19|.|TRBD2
CASSKRERESSYEQYF
TGTGCCAGTAGTAAGAGAGAGCGGGAGTCTTCTTACGAGCAGTACTTC
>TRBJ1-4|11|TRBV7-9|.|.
CASSLDRELFF
TGTGCCAGCAGCTTAGACAGGGAACTGTTTTTT
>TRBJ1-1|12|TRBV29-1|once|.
CSVDPGKNEAFF
TGCAGCGTTGATCCCGGGAAGAATGAAGCTTTCTTT
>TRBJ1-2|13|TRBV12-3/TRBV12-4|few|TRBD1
CASSLDRVDGYTF
TGTGCCAGCAGCCTGGACAGGGTGGATGGCTACACCTTC
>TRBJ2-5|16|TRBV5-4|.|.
CASSLDLATQQETQYF
TGTGCCAGCAGCTTGGATCTAGCGACACAGCAAGAGACCCAGTACTTC
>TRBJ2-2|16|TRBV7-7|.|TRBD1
CASSVLTGADTGELFF
TGTGCCAGCAGCGTCCTTACAGGGGCCGACACCGGGGAGCTGTTTTTT
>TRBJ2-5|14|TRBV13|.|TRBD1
CASRFGQGGETQYF
TGTGCCAGCAGATTCGGACAGGGTGGGGAGACCCAGTACTTC
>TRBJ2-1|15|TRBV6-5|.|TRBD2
CASSLGTSGGNEQFF
TGTGCCAGCAGTTTGGGGACTAGCGGGGGCAATGAGCAGTTCTTC
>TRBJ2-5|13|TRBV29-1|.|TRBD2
CSGSGIVGETQYF
TGCAGCGGAAGCGGGATAGTCGGAGAGACCCAGTACTTC
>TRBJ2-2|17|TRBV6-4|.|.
CASSDSRLLADTGELFF
TGTGCCAGCAGTGACTCTCGGTTGTTGGCGGACACCGGGGAGCTGTTTTTT
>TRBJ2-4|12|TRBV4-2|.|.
CASSPRSHIQYF
TGTGCCAGCAGCCCGAGAAGTCACATTCAGTACTTC
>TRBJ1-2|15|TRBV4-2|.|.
CASSQARQVAYGYTF
TGTGCCAGCAGCCAAGCCCGGCAGGTCGCATATGGCTACACCTTC
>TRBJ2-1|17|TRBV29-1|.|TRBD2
CSVEGLAGTSAYNEQFF
TGCAGCGTTGAAGGTTTAGCCGGGACTAGCGCATACAATGAGCAGTTCTTC
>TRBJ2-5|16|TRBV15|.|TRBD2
CATSSRASGNEETQYF
TGTGCCACCAGCAGTCGGGCTAGCGGGAATGAAGAGACCCAGTACTTC
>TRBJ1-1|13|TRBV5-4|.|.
CASSFGHGTEAFF
TGTGCCAGCAGCTTTGGGCACGGCACTGAAGCTTTCTTT
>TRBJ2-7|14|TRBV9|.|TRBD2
CASSNSGKPYEQYF
TGTGCCAGCAGCAATAGCGGGAAGCCCTACGAGCAGTACTTC
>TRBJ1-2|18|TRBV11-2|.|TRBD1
CASSQPGQGGGGNYGYTF
TGTGCCAGCAGCCAGCCGGGACAGGGTGGGGGTGGCAACTATGGCTACACCTTC
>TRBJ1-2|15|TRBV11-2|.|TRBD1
CASSFAGQANYGYTF
TGTGCCAGCAGCTTCGCTGGACAGGCTAACTATGGCTACACCTTC
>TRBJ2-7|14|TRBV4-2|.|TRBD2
CASSQDAGGYEQYF
TGTGCCAGCAGCCAAGATGCGGGGGGGTACGAGCAGTACTTC
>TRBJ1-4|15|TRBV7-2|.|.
CASSSRGGFNEKLFF
TGTGCCAGCAGCTCTCGGGGAGGGTTTAATGAAAAACTGTTTTTT
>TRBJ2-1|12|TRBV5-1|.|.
CASSLVGGEQFF
TGCGCCAGCAGCTTGGTCGGGGGTGAGCAGTTCTTC
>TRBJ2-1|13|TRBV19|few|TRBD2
CASRELADNEQFF
TGTGCCAGTAGAGAACTAGCGGACAATGAGCAGTTCTTC